This T cell receptor (beta chain) stems from a study of cytomegalovirus exposure and HLA in healthy donors. As for the study in general: Early released data had tens of millions of unique TCRs, all coming from HLA-typed donors. Broader study findings: Indistinguishable V segments, including TRBV6-2 and TRBV6-3, were excluded. A later analysis revealed that TCR association rates differed between HLA loci, peaking at DRB1 and bottoming out at HLA-C.

Researchers ran the PCR with 60 Vbeta and 13 Jbeta primers. Sequenced by immunoSEQ multiplex PCR; TCRdb stores in-frame clones only, minus some. The table lists about 150,000 clones, around three quarters of them singletons, with approximately 4% in the top ten. Comments on this clone: Its antigen is unidentified.

This CDR3 is built from 15 residues. Germline values: CDR1 LNHDA, CDR2 SQIVND (reference sequence). V was shortened by 5 bases and J by 0 bases, with 14 bases between the two germline ends. The chain links TRBV19 to TRBJ2-7, with a weak D call TRBD2 (6 bases). Material: PBMCs. The TCR sequence derives from a woman aged 35 to 49 in good health and CMV-seronegative. The CDR3, as DNA: TGTGCCAGTAGTCCTCGGGACTCCCGCTCCTACGAGCAGTACTTC. Its protein is CASSPRDSRSYEQYF.